This T cell receptor (beta chain) emerged from a study of cytomegalovirus exposure and HLA in healthy donors. Findings and caveats of the study: Among TCR beta chains of equal frequency, HLA-associated ones were more clonally expanded in a later analysis.

Both 60 Vbeta primers and 13 Jbeta primers went into the PCR. Some clones are missing from TCRdb's copy, which holds only in-frame ones; the method was immunoSEQ multiplex PCR. The sample has some 170,000 clones; approximately 84% are singletons. The germline V gene encodes CDR1 LNHNV and CDR2 YYDKDF (reference sequence). The CDR3 has 12 residues. Trimming at V came to 5 bases and at J to 6 bases, leaving 3 bases not matched to a gene. Note on this clone: Its antigen is unidentified.

This TCR was recovered from a female donor in good health and CMV-seronegative. The chain combines TRBV15 with TRBJ1-1; 7 positions match TRBD1. Sequencing was performed on PBMCs. CDR3 protein: CATSGQDAEAFF. In DNA, the CDR3 is TGTGCCACCAGCGGACAGGATGCTGAAGCTTTCTTT.